This T cell receptor beta chain was retrieved from a study of PD-1 blockade in classical Hodgkin lymphoma. Study-level findings and limits: When set against healthy donors, newly diagnosed patients were reported to show lower baseline TCR diversity. Baseline diversity in complete responders resembled that of newly diagnosed patients. The CD4+ diversity rise by C4D1 was clearest in complete responders.

CDR1 is LNHDA and CDR2 is SQIVND in the germline V gene (reference sequence). Deletions cut 3 bases from V and 4 bases from J, with 10 bases between. The CDR3 length is 14 residues. The assay was immunoSEQ multiplex PCR, and TCRdb's table has in-frame clones only and misses some. The table includes tens of thousands of clones, less than 85% detected once. With no exception, relapse followed autologous stem cell transplantation in all patients, and brentuximab vedotin exposure varied. This clone occurred a few times. What it binds is not known. The sequenced sample was peripheral blood mononuclear cells (PBMCs), obtained before the second cycle of nivolumab. This chain uses TRBV19 with TRBJ1-5; unclear D gene. This receptor was identified in a human donor with classical Hodgkin lymphoma. The CDR3 DNA reads TGTGCCAGTAGTATCGAAATTGGGAATCAGCCCCAGCATTTT. It is translated as CASSIEIGNQPQHF.